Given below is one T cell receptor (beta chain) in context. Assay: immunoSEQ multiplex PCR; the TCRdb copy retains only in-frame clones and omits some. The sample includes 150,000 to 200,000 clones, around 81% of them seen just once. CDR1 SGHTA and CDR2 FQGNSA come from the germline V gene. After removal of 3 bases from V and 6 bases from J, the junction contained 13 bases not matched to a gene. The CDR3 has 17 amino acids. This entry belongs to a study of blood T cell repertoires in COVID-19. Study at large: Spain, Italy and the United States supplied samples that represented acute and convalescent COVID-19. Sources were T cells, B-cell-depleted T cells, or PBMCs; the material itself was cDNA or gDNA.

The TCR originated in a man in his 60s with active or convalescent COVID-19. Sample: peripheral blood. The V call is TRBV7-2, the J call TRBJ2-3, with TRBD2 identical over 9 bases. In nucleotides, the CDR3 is TGTGCCAGCAGCTTGACGAAGGGGGCGGGAGGGCCGGATACGCAGTATTTT. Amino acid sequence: CASSLTKGAGGPDTQYF.